This passage covers 25 T cell receptor beta chains from one sample sequenced in a study of T cell changes during pregnancy in multiple sclerosis. Profiling relied on immunoSEQ multiplex PCR, and the TCRdb table lists in-frame clones only, not all of them. The sample holds some 20,000 clones; more than 75% are singletons and the top ten take approximately 1.4%. Sequencing used CD4+ T cells from peripheral blood mononuclear cells, obtained in the first trimester of pregnancy. The receptors were gathered from a female donor in good health, enrolled as a control in a pregnancy study.

The V call is TRBV11-3, the J call TRBJ1-1; TRBD1 matches at 9 bases. The CDR3 has 14 amino acids. V trimming: 7 bases; J trimming: 1 base; junction bases outside the gene matches: 4. Germline lookup yields CDR1 SGHNT and CDR2 YENEEA. The CDR3 here is CASTDRGWNTEAFF. CDR3 coding DNA: TGTGCCAGCACGGACAGGGGATGGAACACTGAAGCTTTCTTT.

This chain joins TRBV9 and TRBJ2-5; D possibly corresponds to TRBD2 (7 bases). The V gene's germline CDR1 is SGDLS and CDR2 YYNGEE. This CDR3 spans 15 amino acids. Deletions cut 4 bases from V and 4 bases from J, with 17 bases between. The CDR3 sequence is CASSQRGGYTETQYF. The CDR3 DNA sequence: TGTGCCAGCAGCCAAAGGGGGGGGTATACAGAGACCCAGTACTTC.

The chain employs TRBV28 and TRBJ2-7; D may be TRBD1 (6 bases). The CDR3 consists of 14 residues. V was trimmed by 3 bases and J by 2 bases, leaving 11 bases between them. Germline V gives CDR1 MDHEN, CDR2 SYDVKM. CDR3 region: CASSFFNRAYEQYF. CDR3 sequence (DNA): TGTGCCAGCAGTTTCTTCAACAGGGCCTACGAGCAGTACTTC.

The chain is built from TRBV18 and TRBJ2-5; 8 bases are shared with TRBD1. Germline V gives CDR1 KGHSH, CDR2 LQKENI. V lost 2 bases, J lost 4 bases, and 12 bases stayed unmatched. The CDR3 is 17 amino acids. The CDR3 here is CASSPKQGAGSGETQYF. The CDR3 DNA sequence: TGTGCCAGCTCACCAAAGCAGGGGGCGGGGAGTGGAGAGACCCAGTACTTC. The full variable domain, rest sourced from reference TRBV18 and TRBJ2-5, is NAGVMQNPRHLVRRRGQEARLRCSPMKGHSHVYWYRQLPEEGLKFMVYLQKENIIDESGMPKERFSAEFPKEGPSILRIQQVVRGDSAAYFCASSPKQGAGSGETQYFGPGTRLLVL.

The chain is built from TRBV6-1 and TRBJ2-5; 13 nucleotides agree with TRBD2. This CDR3 region has 15 residues. V shed 2 bases, J shed 5 bases, and the junction held 2 bases outside the gene matches. CDR1 is MNHNS and CDR2 is SASEGT in the germline V gene. This CDR3 is CASSETTSGRETQYF. In DNA, the CDR3 is TGTGCCAGCAGTGAAACGACTAGCGGGAGGGAGACCCAGTACTTC.

A single count supports this clone. The rearrangement joins TRBV10-3 to TRBJ2-1, with 7 bases lining up with TRBD2. CDR1 and CDR2 (germline): ENHRY, SYGVKD. V was clipped by 0 bases and J by 7 bases; unmatched bases: 9. The length of the CDR3 is 16 residues. The DNA for the CDR3 is TGTGCCATCAGTGAGTCGATGGCGGGAGAGTGGAATGAGCAGTTCTTC. Its protein product is CAISESMAGEWNEQFF.

V gene TRBV5-4 combines with J gene TRBJ1-1, with 11 bases matching TRBD1. From germline, CDR1 is SGHNT and CDR2 YYREEE (reference sequence). This CDR3 comprises 15 residues. The V and J ends lost 3 bases and 6 bases, in that order; junction bases with no gene match: 7. The CDR3, as DNA: TGTGCCAGCAGCTCACCGGGACAGGGGGTAGCTGAAGCTTTCTTT. It specifies CASSSPGQGVAEAFF.

The chain couples TRBV4-2 to TRBJ1-2, with D unresolved. In germline, CDR1 is LGHNA, CDR2 YNFKEQ. V lost 1 base and J 6 bases, leaving 12 bases between the germline ends. The CDR3 contains 14 residues. CDR3 nucleotides: TGTGCCAGCAGCCAAGCAGCGGAATTCGATGGCTACACCTTC. This translates into CASSQAAEFDGYTF.

This rearrangement joins TRBV7-9 to TRBJ1-2, with D unresolved. The CDR3 spans 13 residues. The ends were cut back, 2 bases at V and 8 bases at J, with 12 bases in the middle. Germline V gene sequence: CDR1 SEHNR, CDR2 FQNEAQ (reference sequence). DNA for the CDR3: TGTGCCAGCAGCTTAAGAGAAGAGGGCGGCTACACCTTC. Translated, it gives CASSLREEGGYTF.

This clone was seen just once. J is TRBJ2-1 and V is TRBV9, with TRBD2 identical over 12 bases. V dropped 3 bases and J dropped 9; count of bases not matched to a gene: 7. The germline V gene encodes CDR1 SGDLS and CDR2 YYNGEE. This CDR3 comprises 15 residues. Written as DNA, the CDR3 is TGTGCCAGCAGCGCAGGACTAGCGGGATTAGGTGAGCAGTTCTTC. It encodes CASSAGLAGLGEQFF.

The genes are TRBV19 and TRBJ2-7; TRBD1 aligns across 8 bases. The V gene's germline CDR1 is LNHDA and CDR2 SQIVND (reference sequence). This CDR3 contains 14 residues. V shed 10 bases, J shed 2 bases, and the junction held 10 bases outside the gene matches. The CDR3 protein is CATTGGRVPYEQYF. In DNA form, the CDR3 reads TGTGCCACCACAGGGGGAAGGGTGCCCTACGAGCAGTACTTC.

J is TRBJ1-4 and V is TRBV2, with 8 bases identical to TRBD1. With V trimmed by 8 bases and J by 3 bases, 8 bases remained unmatched. Germline V gene lookup returns CDR1 SNHLY and CDR2 FYNNEI. The CDR3 is 15 residues long. CDR3 in DNA: TGTGCCAGCTTTGCCGACAGGGGCCCTAATGAAAAACTGTTTTTT. Amino acid sequence: CASFADRGPNEKLFF.

V usage is TRBV6-1 and J usage is TRBJ2-3, with 10 bases identical to TRBD2. CDR1 is MNHNS, CDR2 SASEGT, per germline. The V gene end was trimmed by 6 bases and the J gene end by 1 base; junction bases not matched to a gene: 4. The CDR3 covers 15 residues. CDR3 DNA sequence: TGTGCCAGCAGCACGACTAGCGGGCGCACAGATACGCAGTATTTT. Protein product: CASSTTSGRTDTQYF.

This sequence joins TRBV25-1 and TRBJ2-4, with D possibly TRBD2 on 5 matching bases. The V gene's germline CDR1 is MGHDK and CDR2 SYGVNS. Trimming stripped 3 bases from V and 8 bases from J, with 5 bases between. CDR3 length equals 11 residues. CDR3 amino acids: CASSERDIQYF. The CDR3 DNA reads TGTGCCAGCAGTGAGAGGGACATTCAGTACTTC.

This clone turned up a few times. The V call is TRBV7-9, the J call TRBJ1-1; no clear D. The V end was cut by 3 bases, the J end by 9 bases, with 5 bases between. This CDR3 has 10 amino acids. The germline V gene has CDR1 SEHNR and CDR2 FQNEAQ (reference sequence). In DNA form, the CDR3 reads TGTGCCAGCAGCTTCTACCAAGCTTTCTTT. Its protein is CASSFYQAFF.

The V and J genes are TRBV11-3 and TRBJ1-1; a weak D match, TRBD1 (6 bases). Germline values: CDR1 SGHNT, CDR2 YENEEA. Trimming pared 0 bases from V and 3 bases from J, leaving 14 bases between. The CDR3 contains 16 residues. As DNA, the CDR3 is TGTGCCAGCAGCTTAGATGGGGGCCTAAGGGACACTGAAGCTTTCTTT. Its translation: CASSLDGGLRDTEAFF.

This sequence joins TRBV11-2 and TRBJ2-2; 12 bases fit TRBD2. The V gene's germline CDR1 is SGHAT and CDR2 FQNNGV. V was clipped by 1 base and J by 9 bases; unmatched bases: 3. This CDR3 is 15 amino acids long. CDR3 region: CASSLVLAGGRELFF. CDR3 coding DNA: TGTGCCAGCAGCTTAGTACTAGCGGGGGGAAGGGAGCTGTTTTTT.

The CDR3 DNA follows: TGTGCCAGCAGCCTCGACAGTTTCAATCAGCCCCAGCATTTT. Translation: CASSLDSFNQPQHF. V and J are TRBV27 and TRBJ1-5, with D possibly TRBD1 on 5 matching bases. The CDR3 totals 14 residues. Germline values: CDR1 MNHEY, CDR2 SMNVEV (reference sequence). V lost 6 bases and J 3 bases, leaving 12 bases between the germline ends.

The V call is TRBV5-4, the J call TRBJ2-1; 7 positions agree with TRBD2. Germline assignment: CDR1 SGHNT and CDR2 YYREEE (reference sequence). Unmatched junction bases numbered 9, after V lost 4 bases and J lost 5 bases. CDR3 length: 15 amino acids. The CDR3 bases are TGTGCCAGCAGCCTCCGAGTAGCGGGTAACAATGAGCAGTTCTTC. This sequence encodes CASSLRVAGNNEQFF.

The rearrangement links TRBV10-3 to TRBJ1-2, with unresolved D. Germline CDR1 is ENHRY and CDR2 is SYGVKD. The CDR3 totals 12 residues. V lost 2 bases, J lost 5 bases, and 6 bases lay in between. The CDR3 loop is CAISEQSYGYTF. DNA of the CDR3: TGTGCCATCAGTGAGCAGTCGTATGGCTACACCTTC.

The chain employs TRBV19 and TRBJ2-1; 10 positions match TRBD2. The V segment lost 7 bases and the J segment 6 bases; nucleotides outside the gene matches: 9. This CDR3 region has 15 residues. Germline-derived CDR1 and CDR2 are LNHDA and SQIVND (reference sequence). The CDR3 nucleotides are TGTGCCAGTATGAAAGCGGGAGGGCCCTCCAATGAGCAGTTCTTC. Translation: CASMKAGGPSNEQFF.

The chain has TRBV30 and TRBJ2-6; weak D call: TRBD2 (5 bases). The CDR3 contains 16 residues. Per the germline V gene, CDR1 is GTSNPN and CDR2 is SVGIG (reference sequence). Trimming stripped 6 bases from V and 6 bases from J, with 21 bases between. CDR3 amino acids: CACPPPPSGEANVLTF. The CDR3 nucleotides are TGTGCCTGCCCGCCACCGCCGTCCGGGGAGGCCAACGTCCTGACTTTC.

The V call is TRBV19, the J call TRBJ2-1, with TRBD2 matching 9 bases. V was pared by 0 bases and J by 6 bases, with 9 bases of the junction left unmatched. CDR3 length: 17 residues. CDR1 is LNHDA, CDR2 SQIVND, per germline (reference sequence). CDR3 DNA: TGTGCCAGTAGTATAGAGTCGGCGGGAGGGCCGGGCAATGAGCAGTTCTTC. Translated: CASSIESAGGPGNEQFF.

The gene calls are TRBV5-6 and TRBJ1-2, with D perhaps matching TRBD1 (5 bases). Germline CDR1 reads SGHDT; CDR2 reads YYEEEE. V was shortened by 0 bases and J by 7 bases, with 16 bases between the two germline ends. This CDR3 has 15 amino acids. CDR3 DNA: TGTGCCAGCAGCTTGGGGGCAGGGTCGGTCGGTGGCTACACCTTC. This translates into CASSLGAGSVGGYTF. The full variable domain, its missing parts supplied by reference TRBV5-6 and TRBJ1-2, is DAGVTQSPTHLIKTRGQQVTLRCSPKSGHDTVSWYQQALGQGPQFIFQYYEEEERQRGNFPDRFSGHQFPNYSSELNVNALLLGDSALYLCASSLGAGSVGGYTFGSGTRLTVV.

V usage is TRBV19 and J usage is TRBJ2-7, with a weak D call TRBD2 (7 bases). With 5 bases removed from V and 2 bases from J, the gap between germline ends came to 28 bases. Per the germline V gene, CDR1 is LNHDA and CDR2 is SQIVND (reference sequence). CDR3 size: 19 residues. This CDR3 reads CASSPWGGAPLGRAYEQYF. Written as DNA, the CDR3 is TGTGCCAGTAGTCCCTGGGGGGGGGCCCCCCTAGGCCGAGCCTACGAGCAGTACTTC.